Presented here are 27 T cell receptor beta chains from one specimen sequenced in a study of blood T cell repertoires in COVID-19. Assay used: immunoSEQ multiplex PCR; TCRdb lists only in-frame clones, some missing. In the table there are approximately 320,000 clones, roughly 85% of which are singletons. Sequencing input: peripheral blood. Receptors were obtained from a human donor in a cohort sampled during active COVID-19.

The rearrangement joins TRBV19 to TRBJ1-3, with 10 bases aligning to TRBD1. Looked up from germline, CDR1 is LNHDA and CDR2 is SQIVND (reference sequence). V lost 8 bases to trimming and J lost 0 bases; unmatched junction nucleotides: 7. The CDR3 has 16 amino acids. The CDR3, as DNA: TGTGCCAGTCACTTTGGGGACAGGGGCTCTGGAAACACCATATATTTT. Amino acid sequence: CASHFGDRGSGNTIYF.

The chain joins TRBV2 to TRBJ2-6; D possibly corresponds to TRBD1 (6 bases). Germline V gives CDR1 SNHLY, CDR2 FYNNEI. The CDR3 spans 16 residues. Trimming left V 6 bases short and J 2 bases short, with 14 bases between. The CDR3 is CASSDRNRAGANVLTF. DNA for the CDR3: TGTGCCAGCAGCGATAGAAACAGGGCTGGGGCCAACGTCCTGACTTTC.

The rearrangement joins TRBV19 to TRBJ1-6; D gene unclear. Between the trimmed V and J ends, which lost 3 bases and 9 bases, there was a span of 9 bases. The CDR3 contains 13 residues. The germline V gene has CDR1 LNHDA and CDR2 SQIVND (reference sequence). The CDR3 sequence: CASSIVPSSPLHF. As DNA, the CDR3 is TGTGCCAGTAGTATCGTCCCCTCTTCACCCCTCCACTTT.

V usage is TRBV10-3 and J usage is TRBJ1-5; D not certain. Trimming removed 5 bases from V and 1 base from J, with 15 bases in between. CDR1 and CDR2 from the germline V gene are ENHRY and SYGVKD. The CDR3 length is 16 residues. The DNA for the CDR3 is TGTGCCATCAGTCCGGTACATGGGCAGAGCAATCAGCCCCAGCATTTT. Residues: CAISPVHGQSNQPQHF.

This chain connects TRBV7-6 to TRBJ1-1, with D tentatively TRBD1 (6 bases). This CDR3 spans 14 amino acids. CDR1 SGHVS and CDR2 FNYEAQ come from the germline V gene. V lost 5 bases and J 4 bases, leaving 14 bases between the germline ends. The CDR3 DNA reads TGTGCCAGCAGCCGAAAAAGGGACACCACTGAAGCTTTCTTT. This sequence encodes CASSRKRDTTEAFF.

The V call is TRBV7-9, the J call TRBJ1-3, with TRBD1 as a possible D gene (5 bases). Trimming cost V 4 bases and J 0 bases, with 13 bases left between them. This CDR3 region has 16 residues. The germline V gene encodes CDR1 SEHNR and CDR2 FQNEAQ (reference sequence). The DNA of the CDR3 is TGTGCCAGCAGCTCCATTGGGGGGATCTCTGGAAACACCATATATTTT. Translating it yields CASSSIGGISGNTIYF.

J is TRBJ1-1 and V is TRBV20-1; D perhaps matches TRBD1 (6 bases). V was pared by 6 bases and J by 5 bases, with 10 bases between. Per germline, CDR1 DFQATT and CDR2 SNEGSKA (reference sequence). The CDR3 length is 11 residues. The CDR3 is CSAQGRTEAFF. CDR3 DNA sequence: TGCAGTGCCCAGGGGCGAACTGAAGCTTTCTTT.

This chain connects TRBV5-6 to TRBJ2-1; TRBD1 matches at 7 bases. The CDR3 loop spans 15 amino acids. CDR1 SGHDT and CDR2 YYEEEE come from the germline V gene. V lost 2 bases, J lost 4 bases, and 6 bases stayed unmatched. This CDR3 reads CASSFYRGFYNEQFF. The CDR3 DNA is TGTGCCAGCAGCTTCTACAGGGGATTTTACAATGAGCAGTTCTTC.

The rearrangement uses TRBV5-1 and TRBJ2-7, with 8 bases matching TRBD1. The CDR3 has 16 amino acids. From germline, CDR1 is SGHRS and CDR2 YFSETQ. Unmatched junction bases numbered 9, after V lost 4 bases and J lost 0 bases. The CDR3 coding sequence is TGCGCCAGCAGCACTCAAACAGGGGGAGGCTCCTACGAGCAGTACTTC. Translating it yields CASSTQTGGGSYEQYF.

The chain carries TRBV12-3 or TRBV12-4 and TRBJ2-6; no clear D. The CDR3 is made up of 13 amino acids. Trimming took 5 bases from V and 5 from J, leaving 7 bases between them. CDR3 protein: CASSPPWANVLTF. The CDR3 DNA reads TGTGCCAGCAGTCCCCCGTGGGCCAACGTCCTGACTTTC.

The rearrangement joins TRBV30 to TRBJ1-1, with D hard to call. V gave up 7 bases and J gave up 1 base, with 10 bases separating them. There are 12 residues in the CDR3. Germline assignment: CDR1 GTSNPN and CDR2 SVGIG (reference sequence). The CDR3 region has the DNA TGTGCCTTCTTCCGGGGGAACACTGAAGCTTTCTTT. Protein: CAFFRGNTEAFF.

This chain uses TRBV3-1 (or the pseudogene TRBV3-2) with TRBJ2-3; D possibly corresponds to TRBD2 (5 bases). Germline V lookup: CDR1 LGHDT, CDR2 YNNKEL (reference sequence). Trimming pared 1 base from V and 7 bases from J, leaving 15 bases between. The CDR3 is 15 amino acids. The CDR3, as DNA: TGTGCCAGCAGCCAAGGAGGTCTAGCAAGAAATACGCAGTATTTT. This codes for CASSQGGLARNTQYF.

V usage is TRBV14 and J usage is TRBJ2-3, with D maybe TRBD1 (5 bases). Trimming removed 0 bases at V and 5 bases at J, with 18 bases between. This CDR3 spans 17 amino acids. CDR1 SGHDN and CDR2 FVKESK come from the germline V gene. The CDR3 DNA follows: TGTGCCAGCAGCCAAGATTATACAGGAGAAGTTGGAGATACGCAGTATTTT. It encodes CASSQDYTGEVGDTQYF.

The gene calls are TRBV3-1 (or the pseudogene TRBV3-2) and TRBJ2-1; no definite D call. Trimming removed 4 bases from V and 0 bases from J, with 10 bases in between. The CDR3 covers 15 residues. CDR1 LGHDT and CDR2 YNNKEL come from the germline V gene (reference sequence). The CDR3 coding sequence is TGTGCCAGCAGCCCCCGTCGGAGCTCCTACAATGAGCAGTTCTTC. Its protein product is CASSPRRSSYNEQFF.

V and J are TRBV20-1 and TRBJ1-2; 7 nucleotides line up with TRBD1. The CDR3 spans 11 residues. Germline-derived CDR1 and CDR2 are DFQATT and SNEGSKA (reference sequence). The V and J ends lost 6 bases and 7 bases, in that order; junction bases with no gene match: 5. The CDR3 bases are TGCAGTGCGACAGGGACAGTTGGCTACACCTTC. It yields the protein CSATGTVGYTF.

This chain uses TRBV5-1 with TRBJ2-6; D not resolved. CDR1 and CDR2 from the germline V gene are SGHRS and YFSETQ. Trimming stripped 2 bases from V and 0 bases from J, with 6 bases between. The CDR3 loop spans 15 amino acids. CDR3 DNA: TGCGCCAGCAGCTTCGGGTCCTCTGGGGCCAACGTCCTGACTTTC. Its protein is CASSFGSSGANVLTF.

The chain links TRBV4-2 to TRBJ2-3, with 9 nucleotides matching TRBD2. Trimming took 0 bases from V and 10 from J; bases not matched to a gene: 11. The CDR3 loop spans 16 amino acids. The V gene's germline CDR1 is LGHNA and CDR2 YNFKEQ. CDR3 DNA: TGTGCCAGCAGCCAAGATAAGGTGTTAGCGGGGGTCCCGCAGTATTTT. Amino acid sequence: CASSQDKVLAGVPQYF.

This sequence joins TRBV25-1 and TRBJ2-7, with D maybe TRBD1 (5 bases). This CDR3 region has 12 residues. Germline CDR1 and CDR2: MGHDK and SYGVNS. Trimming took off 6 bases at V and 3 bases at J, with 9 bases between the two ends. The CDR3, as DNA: TGTGCCAGCAGGGCAGGGAACTACGAGCAGTACTTC. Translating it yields CASRAGNYEQYF.

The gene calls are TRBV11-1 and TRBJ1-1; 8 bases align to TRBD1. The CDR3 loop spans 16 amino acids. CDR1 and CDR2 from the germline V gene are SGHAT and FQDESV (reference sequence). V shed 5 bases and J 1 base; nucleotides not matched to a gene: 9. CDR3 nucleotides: TGTGCCAGCAGCACCTCCGGACAGGGAGCGAACACTGAAGCTTTCTTT. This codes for CASSTSGQGANTEAFF.

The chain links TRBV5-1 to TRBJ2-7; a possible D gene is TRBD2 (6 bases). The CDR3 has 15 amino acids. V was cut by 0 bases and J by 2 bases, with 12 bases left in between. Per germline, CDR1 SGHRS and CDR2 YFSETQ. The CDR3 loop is CASSLAQGLAYEQYF. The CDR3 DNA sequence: TGCGCCAGCAGCTTGGCGCAGGGACTGGCCTACGAGCAGTACTTC.

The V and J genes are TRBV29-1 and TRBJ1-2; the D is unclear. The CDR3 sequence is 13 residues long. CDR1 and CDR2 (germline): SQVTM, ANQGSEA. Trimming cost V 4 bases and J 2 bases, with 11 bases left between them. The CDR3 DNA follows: TGCAGCGTTGTAAGCGAACGGAACTATGGCTACACCTTC. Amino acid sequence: CSVVSERNYGYTF.

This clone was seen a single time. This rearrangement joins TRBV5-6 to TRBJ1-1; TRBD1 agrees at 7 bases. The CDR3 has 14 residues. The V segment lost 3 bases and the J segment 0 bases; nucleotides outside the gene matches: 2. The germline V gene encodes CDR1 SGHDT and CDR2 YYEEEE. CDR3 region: CASSYRGMNTEAFF. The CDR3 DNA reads TGTGCCAGCAGCTACAGGGGAATGAACACTGAAGCTTTCTTT.

This chain's CDR3 is CASMYFPYQETQYF. The CDR3 coding sequence is TGTGCCAGCATGTACTTTCCGTATCAAGAGACCCAGTACTTC. The chain has TRBV6-5 and TRBJ2-5; no clear D gene. The CDR3 length is 14 residues. CDR1 and CDR2 (germline): MNHEY, SVGAGI. V gave up 7 bases and J gave up 2 bases, with 14 bases separating them.

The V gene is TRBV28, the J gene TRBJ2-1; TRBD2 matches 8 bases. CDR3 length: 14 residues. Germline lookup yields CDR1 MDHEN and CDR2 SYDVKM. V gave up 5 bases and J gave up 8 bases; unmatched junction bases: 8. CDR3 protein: CASSLTGRADEQFF. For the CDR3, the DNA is TGTGCCAGCAGTCTCACCGGGAGGGCGGATGAGCAGTTCTTC.

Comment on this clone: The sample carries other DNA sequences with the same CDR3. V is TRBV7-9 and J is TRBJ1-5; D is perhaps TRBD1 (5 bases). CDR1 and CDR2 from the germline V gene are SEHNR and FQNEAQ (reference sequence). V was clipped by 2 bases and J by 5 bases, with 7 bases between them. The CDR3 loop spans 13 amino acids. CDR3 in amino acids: CASSLQGDQPQHF. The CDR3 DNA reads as TGTGCCAGCAGCTTACAAGGGGATCAGCCCCAGCATTTT.

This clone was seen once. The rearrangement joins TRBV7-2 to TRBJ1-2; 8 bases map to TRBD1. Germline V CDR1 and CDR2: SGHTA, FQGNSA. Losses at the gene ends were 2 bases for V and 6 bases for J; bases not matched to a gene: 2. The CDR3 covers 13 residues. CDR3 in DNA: TGTGCCAGCAGCTTACAGGGGGCGCATGGCTACACCTTC. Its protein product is CASSLQGAHGYTF.

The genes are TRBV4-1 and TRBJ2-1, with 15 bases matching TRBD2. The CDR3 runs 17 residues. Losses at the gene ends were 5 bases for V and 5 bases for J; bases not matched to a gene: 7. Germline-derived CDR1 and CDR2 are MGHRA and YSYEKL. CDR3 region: CASSARTSGGADNEQFF. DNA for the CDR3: TGCGCCAGCAGCGCGCGGACTAGCGGGGGGGCGGACAATGAGCAGTTCTTC.